The present entry profiles one TCR beta chain with its context. No antigen is known for it. TCRdb keeps only in-frame clones here, not all; method: immunoSEQ multiplex PCR. Of about 60,000 clones in the sample, approximately 80% were seen once. The sample comes from a study of OX40 agonist ivuxolimab in advanced cancers. Whole-study results and caveats: With doses of 0.1-3.0 mg/kg, partial responders showed among the lowest clonal expansion. At 0.1 to 3.0 mg/kg and by week 6, clonal expansion occurred in CD4+ and CD8+ blood T cells.

Exclusion of a patient followed from autoimmune disease history or systemic immunosuppression. Blood got drawn at baseline, again on cycle 4 day 1, and then on cycle 7 day 1. The sequence was collected from an adult with an advanced solid tumor such as melanoma, head and neck, liver or kidney cancer. The specimen comprised CD4+ or CD8+ T cells sorted from blood, sampled in a trial of the OX40 agonist ivuxolimab.

In DNA form, the CDR3 reads TGCGCCAGCAGCCAATTGGGGGCCTATGGCTACACCTTC. Translated: CASSQLGAYGYTF. The V call is TRBV4-1, the J call TRBJ1-2, with D tentatively TRBD1 (6 bases). In germline, CDR1 is MGHRA, CDR2 YSYEKL. The CDR3 is 13 amino acids. V lost 2 bases to trimming and J lost 4 bases, with 8 bases between them.